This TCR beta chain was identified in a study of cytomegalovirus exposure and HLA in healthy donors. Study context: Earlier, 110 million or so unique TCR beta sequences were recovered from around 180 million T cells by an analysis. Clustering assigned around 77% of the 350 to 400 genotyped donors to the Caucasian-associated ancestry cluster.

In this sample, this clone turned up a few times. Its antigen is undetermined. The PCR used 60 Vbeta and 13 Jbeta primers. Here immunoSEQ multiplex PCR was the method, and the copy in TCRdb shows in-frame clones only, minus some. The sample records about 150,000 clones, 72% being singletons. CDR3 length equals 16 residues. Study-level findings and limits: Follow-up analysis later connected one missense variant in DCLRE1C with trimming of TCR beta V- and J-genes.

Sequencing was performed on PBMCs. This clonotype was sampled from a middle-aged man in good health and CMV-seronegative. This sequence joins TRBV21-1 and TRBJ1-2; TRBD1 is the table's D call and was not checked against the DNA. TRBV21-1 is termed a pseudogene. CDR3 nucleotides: TGTGCCAGCACCCCAAAACCCACAGGGGGCCGCTATGGCTACACCTTC. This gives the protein CASTPKPTGGRYGYTF.